This T cell receptor beta chain derives from a study of control samples from healthy donors and cancer patients. Only one count was recorded for this clone. This table comes from immunoSEQ multiplex PCR, and its TCRdb copy is limited to in-frame clones, with some not included. The data hold about 86,000 clones, with 93% observed a single time. Germline assignment: CDR1 GTSNPN and CDR2 SVGIG (reference sequence). CDR3 length: 14 amino acids. The V gene end was trimmed by 5 bases and the J gene end by 4 bases; junction bases not matched to a gene: 7. Sequences were obtained from blood. The sequence derives from a woman in her thirties in good health. This chain links TRBV30 with TRBJ1-4; 7 nucleotides line up with TRBD1. The CDR3, as DNA: TGTGCCTGGTTACGGACAGGTGATAATGAAAAACTGTTTTTT. It is translated as CAWLRTGDNEKLFF.